This T cell receptor beta chain was observed in a study of neurological immune-mediated disorders (dated by TCRdb to about 2019). Concerning the study at large: Using UMI-based sequencing, the study compared peripheral blood TCR-beta repertoires from patients with HTLV-I-associated myelopathy (HAM/TSP), patients with multiple sclerosis, and healthy controls. The cohort comprised about 70 subjects: approximately 15 HAM/TSP patients, approximately 34 multiple sclerosis patients and 20 or so healthy controls. Alongside PBMC samples, the set of more than 80 TCR-beta libraries contained longitudinal samples, technical triplicates, and paired CD4+ and CD8+ T-cell subsets that had been sorted.

cDNA synthesis used template-switch 5'RACE with a primer carrying a 10-nucleotide random unique molecular identifier tagging each TCR transcript. Each sequencing run produced over 170 million TCR-beta sequences covering 15-18 subjects. The RNeasy kit was used to extract total RNA. The KAPA Real-time Library Amplification kit was used to amplify TCR-beta VDJ regions with primers targeting the TCR constant region and the 5'RACE anchor. A first PCR added sample indexes and Illumina adaptors, and a second PCR then raised library yield. After Ampure bead purification, the roughly 650 bp TCR product was size-selected on a 2% E-gel SizeSelection system. Before pooling, libraries had their quality checked on a Bioanalyzer, their concentration measured with Qubit, and their quantity determined with the Kapa Library Quantification kit. An Illumina HiSeq 2500 was used to sequence the libraries paired-end at 2 x 150 bp. To increase sequence diversity, about 24-32% phiX was spiked into each library pool. The original methods were these. Quality-filtered reads were processed with the UMI-based MiGEC pipeline, which removed over 75% of raw TCR sequences during error correction. VDJ genes were aligned to IMGT germline references, and clonotypes were defined by unique CDR3 amino acid sequence plus V-J genes. Clonal expansion, Shannon diversity, and CDR3 relatedness (CalcPairwiseDistances, ClusterSamples) were evaluated with VDJtools, and phylogenetic trees were built with CLCbio workbench. Expanded clones were defined as having at least 8 unique UMIs, based on coefficient-of-variation modelling across technical triplicates. TCRdb applied fastp at Q25 and MiXCR to the public reads, then kept only in-frame beta chains. Identical CDR3 proteins give one entry, which carries the most common genes and DNA. The V and J calls were not made by the authors but by TCRdb's processing. The sample has 55,000 to 75,000 distinct CDR3 sequences on record, 9.5% to 15% of them singletons. About 10% of the sample comes from the top ten.

The research as a whole found: Expanded clones from different subjects shared no identical CDR3 amino acid sequences, which suggests that TCR-beta repertoires were private in all groups. TCR clonal expansion was highest in HAM/TSP patients and lowest in MS patients, with MS patients falling below even healthy controls.

Comments on this clonotype: Its target antigen remains unknown. No per-base quality is available; no much larger clone lies one base away.

For the unsorted PBMC libraries, 2 million PBMCs were stored in RNAlater at -80 degrees C until RNA extraction and were used to generate the libraries. Peripheral blood underwent Ficoll-Hypaque density gradient centrifugation to isolate PBMCs, which were then cryopreserved in liquid nitrogen. The germline V gene specifies KGHSH as CDR1 and LQKENI as CDR2. Trimming takes 4 bases from V and 5 bases from J, and the germline ends sit 24 bases apart. The CDR3 runs 18 residues from the cysteine to the phenylalanine. Only the CDR3 DNA is retained, 54 bases long and in frame from the first base. Material: PBMCs. Recombination linked TRBV18 to TRBJ1-3; no D gene call is confident. This receptor was obtained from a woman aged 60 to 75 with HTLV-1-associated myelopathy (HAM/TSP). This receptor carries the CDR3 CASSLQRGPDLARNTIYF. The nucleotide sequence is TGTGCCAGCTCACTGCAAAGAGGTCCAGACTTGGCGAGAAACACCATATATTTT.